The TCR beta chain under discussion was sequenced for a study of blood T cells in healthy people across ages. Study outcomes and limitations: PBMCs that were unsorted prevented a conclusive naive versus antigen-experienced comparison. Researchers report that TCR beta diversity correlated strongly with naive T cell percentage.

The donors, healthy Caucasians from Russia, were aged 6 to 90. Researchers report isolating at least 6.5 million PBMCs per sample. Regarding this clonotype: Antigen unknown.

Using a J-beta primer mix together with a sample-barcoded 5' primer, a second PCR was run for roughly 7 to 11 cycles. One entry per CDR3 protein results from TCRdb running MiXCR on the 5' RACE reads. The profile shows about 1,600,000 distinct CDR3 sequences, approximately 38% of them singletons. This clonotype was sampled from a woman aged 18 to 35 in good health. Sequenced: blood.

DNA of the CDR3: TGTGCCTGGAGTGTAGGGAAGACGGGCCCTGGGGCCAACGTCCTGACTTTC. Translated, it gives CAWSVGKTGPGANVLTF. The chain combines TRBV30 with TRBJ2-6; unclear D gene. The V gene lost 0 bases and the J gene lost 2 bases, with 14 bases spanning the gap. CDR3 length: 17 residues. Germline CDR1 reads GTSNPN; CDR2 reads SVGIG (reference sequence).